This TCR beta chain emerged from a study of OX40 agonist ivuxolimab in advanced cancers. Study background: Those enrolled were roughly 85% male, with a mean age of 60 years and ages from roughly 20 to 85.

Points from the study as a whole: Circulating CD4+ and CD8+ T cells showed clonal expansion by week 6 at 0.1 to 3.0 mg/kg.

No patient had autoimmune disease or received systemic immunosuppression. Between the trimmed V and J ends, which lost 8 bases and 1 base, there was a span of 10 bases. Germline V gene lookup returns CDR1 GTSNPN and CDR2 SVGIG (reference sequence). There are 12 residues in the CDR3. As concerns this clone: Its target is unknown.

Generated by immunoSEQ multiplex PCR, the TCRdb table keeps only in-frame clones and is missing some. The sample records approximately 90,000 clones, about 90% being singletons. The rearrangement uses TRBV30 and TRBJ2-3; possibly TRBD1 or TRBD2 for D (5 bases each). The TCR was taken from an adult with an advanced solid tumor such as melanoma, head and neck, liver or kidney cancer. The sample consisted of CD4+ or CD8+ T cells sorted from blood, taken in a trial of the OX40 agonist ivuxolimab. The CDR3 bases are TGTGCCGGGGACCTCGGCACAGATACGCAGTATTTT. This encodes CAGDLGTDTQYF.